This TCR beta chain was sequenced for a study of T-cell reconstitution after alpha-beta-depleted transplantation in children. Study conclusions and caveats: Fresh T-cell production supplied most of the T-cell counts and diversity seen one year after transplant. Some patients owed their high day-60 TCRbeta diversity to surviving recipient T cells and thymic progenitors. There were reportedly several hundred expanded graft clones from which alpha-beta T cells came about two months after transplant.

Unique molecular identifiers were incorporated into the prepared TCRbeta library. One entry per CDR3 protein, called by TCRdb with MiXCR from the PCR reads. The repertoire has about 300,000 distinct CDR3 sequences, over 7% of them found once; the top ten carry about 9.1%. Trimming took 7 bases from V and 5 from J; bases not matched to a gene: 13. The CDR3 length is 15 residues. Germline CDR1 MNHEY, CDR2 SMNVEV (reference sequence). This clonotype occurred many times. Its specificity is not known. The sample was peripheral blood, taken 360 days after TCRalphabeta/CD19-depleted stem cell transplant. The J gene is TRBJ1-1, the V gene TRBV27, with 7 bases identical to TRBD1. This clonotype was obtained from a female patient between 2 and 15 years old who had a stem cell transplant for Fanconi anemia, so the T cells may come from the graft donor. In DNA form, the CDR3 reads TGTGCCAGCAAGCAGTACAGGGGAAGGGGTACTGAAGCTTTCTTT. It translates to CASKQYRGRGTEAFF.